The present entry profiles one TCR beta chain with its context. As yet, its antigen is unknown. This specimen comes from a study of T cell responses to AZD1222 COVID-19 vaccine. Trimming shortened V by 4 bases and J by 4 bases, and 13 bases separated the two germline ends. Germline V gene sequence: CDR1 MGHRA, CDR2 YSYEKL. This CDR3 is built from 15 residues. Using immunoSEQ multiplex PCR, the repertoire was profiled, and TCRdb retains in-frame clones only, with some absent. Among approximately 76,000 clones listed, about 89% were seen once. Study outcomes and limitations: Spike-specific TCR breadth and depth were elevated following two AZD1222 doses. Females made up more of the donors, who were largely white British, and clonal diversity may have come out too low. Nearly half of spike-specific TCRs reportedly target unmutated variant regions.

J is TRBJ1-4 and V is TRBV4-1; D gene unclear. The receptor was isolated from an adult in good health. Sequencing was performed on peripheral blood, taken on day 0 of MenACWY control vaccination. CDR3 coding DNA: TGCGCCAGCAGCCCCCCCTTGGGGATTAATGAAAAACTGTTTTTT. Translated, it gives CASSPPLGINEKLFF.